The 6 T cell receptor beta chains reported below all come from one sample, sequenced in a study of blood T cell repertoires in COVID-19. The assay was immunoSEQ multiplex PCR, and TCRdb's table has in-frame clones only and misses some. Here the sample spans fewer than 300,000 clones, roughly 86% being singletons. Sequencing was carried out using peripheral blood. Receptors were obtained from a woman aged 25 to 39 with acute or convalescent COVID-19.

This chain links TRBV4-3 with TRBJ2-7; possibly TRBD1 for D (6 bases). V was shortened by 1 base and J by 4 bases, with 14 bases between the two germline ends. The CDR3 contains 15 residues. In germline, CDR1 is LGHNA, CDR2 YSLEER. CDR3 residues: CASSQARNREYEQYF. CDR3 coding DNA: TGCGCCAGCAGCCAAGCGAGGAACAGGGAATACGAGCAGTACTTC.

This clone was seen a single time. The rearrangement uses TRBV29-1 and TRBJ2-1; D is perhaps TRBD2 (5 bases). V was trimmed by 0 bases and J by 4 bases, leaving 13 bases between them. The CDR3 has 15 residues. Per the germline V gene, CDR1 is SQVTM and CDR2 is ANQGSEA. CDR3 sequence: CSVEDPSGTYNEQFF. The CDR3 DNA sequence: TGCAGCGTTGAAGATCCGAGCGGAACTTACAATGAGCAGTTCTTC.

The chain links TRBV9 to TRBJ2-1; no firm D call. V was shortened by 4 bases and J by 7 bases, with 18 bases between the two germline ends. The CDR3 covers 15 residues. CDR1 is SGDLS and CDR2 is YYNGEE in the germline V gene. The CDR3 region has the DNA TGTGCCAGCAGCACCGACTTGCCGGCTTGGAATGAGCAGTTCTTC. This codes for CASSTDLPAWNEQFF.

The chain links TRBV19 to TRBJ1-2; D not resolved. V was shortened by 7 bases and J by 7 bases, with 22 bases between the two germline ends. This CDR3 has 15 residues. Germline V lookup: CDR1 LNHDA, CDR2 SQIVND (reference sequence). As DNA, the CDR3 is TGTGCCAGTATCTCTAGGCTACAACCTGGAACTGGCTACACCTTC. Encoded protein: CASISRLQPGTGYTF.

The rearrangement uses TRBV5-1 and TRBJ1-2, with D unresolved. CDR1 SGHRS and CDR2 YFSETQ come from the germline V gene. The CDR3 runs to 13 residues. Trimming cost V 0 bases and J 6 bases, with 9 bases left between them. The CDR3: CASSLVSVDGYTF. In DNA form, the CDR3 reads TGCGCCAGCAGCTTGGTGTCGGTGGATGGCTACACCTTC.

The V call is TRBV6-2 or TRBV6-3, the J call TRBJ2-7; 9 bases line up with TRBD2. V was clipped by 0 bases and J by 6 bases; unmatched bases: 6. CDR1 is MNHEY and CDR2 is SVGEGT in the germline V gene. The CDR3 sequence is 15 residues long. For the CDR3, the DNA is TGTGCCAGCAGTTACTCGCCTAGCGGGATGAGCGAGCAGTACTTC. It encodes CASSYSPSGMSEQYF.